This TCR beta chain was observed in a study of blood T cell repertoires in COVID-19. Study overall: Acute and convalescent COVID-19 specimens originated in the United States, Italy and Spain.

In the study's own analysis: For nucleated cells, counts were estimated from reference gene primer amplification. TCRdb's copy holds only in-frame clones and misses some; the assay was immunoSEQ multiplex PCR. V and J calls and clone size are copied from that table; D and trimming were computed from the DNA. The sample has 250,000 to 350,000 clones, approximately 83% seen once. Across about two dozen US areas, participants ranged in age from 18 to 89 years. Participants' reported clinical history set cohort assignment. The clonotype was recovered from a woman under 40 who had recovered from COVID-19. Source material: PBMCs or T cells enriched from blood (not recorded which).

CDR3: CASSLAARGNTEAFF. The CDR3 DNA is TGTGCCAGCTCACTCGCGGCCAGGGGGAACACTGAAGCTTTCTTT. The chain couples TRBV18 to TRBJ1-1; a possible D gene is TRBD1 (6 bases). Trimming took off 4 bases at V and 1 base at J, with 13 bases between the two ends. Per the germline V gene, CDR1 is KGHSH and CDR2 is LQKENI. The CDR3 spans 15 residues.